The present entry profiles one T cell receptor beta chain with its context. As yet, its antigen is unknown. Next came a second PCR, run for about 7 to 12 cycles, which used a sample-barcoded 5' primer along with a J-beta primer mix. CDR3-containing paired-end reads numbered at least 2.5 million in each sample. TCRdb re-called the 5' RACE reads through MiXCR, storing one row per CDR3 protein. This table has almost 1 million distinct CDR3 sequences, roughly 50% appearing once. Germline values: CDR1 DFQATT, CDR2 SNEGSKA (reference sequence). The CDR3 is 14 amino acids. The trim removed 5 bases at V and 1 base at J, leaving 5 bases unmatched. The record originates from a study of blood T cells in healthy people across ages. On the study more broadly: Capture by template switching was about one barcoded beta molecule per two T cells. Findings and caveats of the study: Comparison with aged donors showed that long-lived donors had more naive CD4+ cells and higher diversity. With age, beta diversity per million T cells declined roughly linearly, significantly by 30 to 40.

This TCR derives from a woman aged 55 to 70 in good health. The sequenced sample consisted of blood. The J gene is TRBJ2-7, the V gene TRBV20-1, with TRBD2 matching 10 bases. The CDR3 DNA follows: TGCAGTGCTGCTAGCGGGAGCTCGTCCTACGAGCAGTACTTC. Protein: CSAASGSSSYEQYF.